This T cell receptor beta chain originates from a study of glioma-infiltrating T cells (TCRdb year 2016). Background for the entire study: Glioma tissue, non-neoplastic brain tissue and matched peripheral blood mononuclear cells were used as sources from which TCR alpha- and beta-chain repertoires were sequenced. Each tissue-infiltrating repertoire was compared with the same patient's peripheral blood repertoire to measure divergence between tissue and blood T-cell populations. The paired cohort comprised three low-grade glioma patients, 7 or 8 primary glioblastoma patients and three non-glioma patients contributing non-neoplastic brain tissue. Overall study results and their limits: Small numbers underpinned the group comparisons: roughly 8 glioblastoma patients, three low-grade glioma patients and three non-neoplastic patients. VJ-independent divergence between tissue and blood was lower than expected in non-neoplastic patients but higher than expected in all gliomas, particularly low-grade gliomas. Only a very small number of CDR3 sequences turned up in both tissue and blood, a result put down to high CDR3 diversity combined with limited sampling.

In regard to this clonotype: No cognate antigen has been identified for it. The input lacks base qualities; no much larger clone sits a single base away.

The iRepertoire nested amplicon-rescue multiplex PCR (arm-PCR) platform was used to amplify TCR alpha and beta CDR3 regions from RNA. The input for one-step reverse transcription and amplification was about 85-400 ng of tissue mRNA or PBMC total RNA. Following bead purification, Illumina adapters were added through a secondary multiplex PCR, and the libraries were then gel-purified between 200 and 400 bp. The libraries contained internal 6-nucleotide barcodes that were used for demultiplexing. Libraries were sequenced on an Illumina MiSeq with 2x220 or 2x250 nucleotide paired-end reads. In the authors' own workflow: Paired reads were merged with FLASH 1.2.11 and aligned to the GRCh37 human genome with BWA-MEM before extracting TRA and TRB reads. V and J assignment used an IMGT-derived reference of cassette sequences and CDR3 motifs that included pseudogenes. Reads were translated in three frames, and productive CDR3s were defined as those with a C...FGXG motif and no stop codons. Unique combinations of V-J cassette pair and CDR3 amino acid sequence were defined as clonotypes. Reads were filtered by Hamming distance, with the threshold set by the sequence error rate of each sample in mapped regions. TCRdb reprocessed the public reads (quality trimming at Q25 with fastp, clone calling with MiXCR) and kept in-frame beta chains. CDR3 protein duplicates are merged, each entry listing the most common genes and DNA. For this entry, the V and J calls and clone size follow TCRdb and not the study's own pipeline. The sample includes about 180,000 distinct CDR3 sequences, with roughly two fifths observed a single time. The ten largest clonotypes hold around 4.9% of the sample.

Sequenced input: glioma tissue, nonneoplastic brain tissue, or PBMCs (not recorded which). The clonotype was recovered from a human donor with low-grade glioma or glioblastoma, undergoing nonglioma brain surgery, or in good health (not recorded which).

The nucleotide sequence is TGTGCCACCAGTGACCAGACTAGCGGGTCCCAAGAGACCCAGTACTTC. Translated, this is CATSDQTSGSQETQYF. Here the chain combines TRBV24-1 and TRBJ2-5, with 10 bases in between that match TRBD2. Germline trimming: 4 bases from V, 1 base from J; junction bases outside gene matches: 5. From cysteine to phenylalanine, the CDR3 is 16 amino acids long. Only the CDR3 part of the read is kept: 48 bases, read in frame from the first base. The germline V gene encodes CDR1 KGHDR and CDR2 SFDVKD.